A selection of T cell receptor beta chains follows, all from one sample in a study of CD8+ T cells in alopecia areata. The data were produced by immunoSEQ multiplex PCR, yet TCRdb's version contains in-frame clones alone and is incomplete. The sample has approximately 160,000 clones; around 59% are singletons. The sample was CD4+ T cells sorted from blood, taken at week 24, from a patient treated with tofacitinib. All receptors derive from a human donor with alopecia areata. The CDR3 runs from the conserved cysteine through the conserved F or W. A D gene is named only where the DNA matches it firmly. Clone size, where shown, is once, few, many, or a class for clones that have expanded.

>-|14|TRBJ1-5|TRBV27|-
TGTGCCAGCAGTTACTCAGGAAACAGTCAGCCCCAGCATTTT
CASSYSGNSQPQHF
>TRBD1|16|TRBJ2-6|TRBV30|-
TGTGCCTGGAGTAGGACAGGGAATTCTGGGGCCAACGTCCTGACTTTC
CAWSRTGNSGANVLTF
>-|13|TRBJ2-5|TRBV30|-
TGTGCCTGGACGCGGGGAGTTGGAGAGACCCAGTACTTC
CAWTRGVGETQYF
>-|13|TRBJ1-2|TRBV7-9|once
TGTGCCAGCAGCAGTACAGGGCTTTATGGCTACACCTTC
CASSSTGLYGYTF
>-|15|TRBJ2-3|TRBV7-3|-
TGTGCCAGCAGTGTACAGGCCCGGACCACAGATACGCAGTATTTT
CASSVQARTTDTQYF
>-|14|TRBJ2-1|TRBV7-2|-
TGTGCCAGCAGCTTAGGACAAAGGCAGGATGAGCAGTTCTTC
CASSLGQRQDEQFF
>-|13|TRBJ1-5|TRBV6-5|few
TGTGCCAGCAGCCCCTGGGGCAATCAGCCCCAGCATTTT
CASSPWGNQPQHF
>TRBD1|16|TRBJ1-1|TRBV7-3|-
TGTGCCAGCAGCTTGGATGGGACAGGGGGCGCTGGGGAAGCTTTCTTT
CASSLDGTGGAGEAFF
>-|17|TRBJ2-1|TRBV19|once
TGTGCCAGTAGTATTTTTCAGGGGCCGGGGTCCTACAATGAGCAGTTCTTC
CASSIFQGPGSYNEQFF
>-|13|TRBJ1-1|TRBV29-1|-
TGCAGCGTTTGCCCCATTCTGAACACTGAAGCTTTCTTT
CSVCPILNTEAFF
>-|14|TRBJ2-2|TRBV30|once
TGTGCCTGGAGTGTTGTGCGGGTTGCCGGGGAGCTGTTTTTT
CAWSVVRVAGELFF
>-|11|TRBJ2-7|TRBV2|once
TGTGCCAGCAGGGAGGACTACGAGCAGTACTTC
CASREDYEQYF
>-|13|TRBJ2-2|TRBV2|-
TGTGCCAGCAGTTGGATGGAGGCCGGGGAGCTGTTTTTT
CASSWMEAGELFF
>-|12|TRBJ2-5|TRBV2|-
TGTGCCAGCAGCTCGGTGGAGGGGACCCAGTACTTC
CASSSVEGTQYF
>-|14|TRBJ2-2|TRBV25-1|few
TGTGCCAGCAGTGAATTCGTTGGCACCGGGGAGCTGTTTTTT
CASSEFVGTGELFF
>-|13|TRBJ1-1|TRBV27|-
TGTGCCAGCAGTTTACAGGGTTGGACTGAAGCTTTCTTT
CASSLQGWTEAFF
>-|14|TRBJ1-3|TRBV2|-
TGTGCCAGCGACGACTTCCTCTCTGGAAACACCATATATTTT
CASDDFLSGNTIYF
>-|12|TRBJ2-3|TRBV18|-
TGTGCCAGCCCACCTAGCACAGATACGCAGTATTTT
CASPPSTDTQYF
>-|15|TRBJ2-6|TRBV6-5|-
TGTGCCAGTAAAGGGGTTGAGTCTGGGGCCAACGTCCTGACTTTC
CASKGVESGANVLTF
>-|14|TRBJ2-2|TRBV29-1|few
TGCAGCGTTGATCGTGGGGCCGGGACCGGGGAGCTGTTTTTT
CSVDRGAGTGELFF
>TRBD1|16|TRBJ1-2|TRBV5-6|-
TGTGCCAGCAGCTTGGTGGGAGGGGGCGCAGGTTATGGCTACACCTTC
CASSLVGGGAGYGYTF
>-|11|TRBJ2-5|TRBV12-5|-
TGTGCTAGTGGAATGGTATGGGCCCAGTACTTC
CASGMVWAQYF
>-|13|TRBJ2-7|TRBV15|few
TGTGCCACCAGCAGAGAGGTTAACTACGAGCAGTACTTC
CATSREVNYEQYF